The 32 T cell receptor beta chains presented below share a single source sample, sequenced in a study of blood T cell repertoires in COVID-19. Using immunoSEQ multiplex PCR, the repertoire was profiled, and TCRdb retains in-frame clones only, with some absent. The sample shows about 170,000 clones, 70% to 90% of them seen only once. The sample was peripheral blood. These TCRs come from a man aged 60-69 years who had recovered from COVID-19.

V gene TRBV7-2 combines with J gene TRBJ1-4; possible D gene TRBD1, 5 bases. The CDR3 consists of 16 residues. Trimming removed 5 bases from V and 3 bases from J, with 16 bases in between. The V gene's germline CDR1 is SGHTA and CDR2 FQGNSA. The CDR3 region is CASSPRARGANEKLFF. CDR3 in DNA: TGTGCCAGCAGCCCCAGGGCCCGGGGGGCTAATGAAAAACTGTTTTTT.

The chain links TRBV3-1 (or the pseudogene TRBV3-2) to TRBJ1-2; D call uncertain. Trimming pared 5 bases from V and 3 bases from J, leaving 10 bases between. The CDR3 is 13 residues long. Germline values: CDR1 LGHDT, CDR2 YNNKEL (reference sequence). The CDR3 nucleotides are TGTGCCAGCAGCGAGGGAGGAGACTATGGCTACACCTTC. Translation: CASSEGGDYGYTF.

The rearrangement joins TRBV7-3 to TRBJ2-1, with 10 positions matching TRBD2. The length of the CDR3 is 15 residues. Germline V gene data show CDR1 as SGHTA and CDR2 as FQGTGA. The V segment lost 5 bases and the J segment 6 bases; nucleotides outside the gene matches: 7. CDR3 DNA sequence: TGTGCCAGCAGCCACAGCGGGGGGGCCTCCAATGAGCAGTTCTTC. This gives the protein CASSHSGGASNEQFF.

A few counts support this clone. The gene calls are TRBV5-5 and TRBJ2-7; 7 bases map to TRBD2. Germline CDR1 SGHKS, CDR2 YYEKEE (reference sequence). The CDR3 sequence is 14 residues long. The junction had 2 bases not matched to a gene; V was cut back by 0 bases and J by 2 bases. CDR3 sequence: CASSLGLATYEQYF. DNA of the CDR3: TGTGCCAGCAGCTTGGGACTAGCCACCTACGAGCAGTACTTC.

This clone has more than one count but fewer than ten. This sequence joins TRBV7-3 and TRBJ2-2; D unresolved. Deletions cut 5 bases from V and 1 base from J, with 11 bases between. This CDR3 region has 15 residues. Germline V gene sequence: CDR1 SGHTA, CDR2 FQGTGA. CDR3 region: CASSPNAGNTGELFF. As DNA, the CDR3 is TGTGCCAGCAGCCCTAATGCAGGGAACACCGGGGAGCTGTTTTTT.

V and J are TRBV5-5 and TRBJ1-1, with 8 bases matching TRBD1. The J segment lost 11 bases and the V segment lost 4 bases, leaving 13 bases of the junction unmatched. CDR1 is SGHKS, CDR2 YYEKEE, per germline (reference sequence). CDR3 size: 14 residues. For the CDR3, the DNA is TGTGCCAGCAGCCCTCGACAGGGGAAAGGAGACGCTTTCTTT. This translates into CASSPRQGKGDAFF. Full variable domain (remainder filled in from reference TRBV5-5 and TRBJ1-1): DAGVTQSPTHLIKTRGQQVTLRCSPISGHKSVSWYQQVLGQGPQFIFQYYEKEERGRGNFPDRFSARQFPNYSSELNVNALLLGDSALYLCASSPRQGKGDAFFGQGTRLTVV.

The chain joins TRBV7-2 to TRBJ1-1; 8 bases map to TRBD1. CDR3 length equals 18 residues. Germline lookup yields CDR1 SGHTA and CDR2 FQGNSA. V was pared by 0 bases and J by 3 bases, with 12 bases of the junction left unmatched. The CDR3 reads CASSLAPVSGGRDTEAFF. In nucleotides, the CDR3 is TGTGCCAGCAGCTTAGCGCCGGTGTCAGGGGGCAGGGACACTGAAGCTTTCTTT.

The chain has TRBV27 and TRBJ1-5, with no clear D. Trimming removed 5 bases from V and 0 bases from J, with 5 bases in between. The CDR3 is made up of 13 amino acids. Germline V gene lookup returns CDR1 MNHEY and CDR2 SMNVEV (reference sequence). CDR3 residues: CASSVISNQPQHF. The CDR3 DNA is TGTGCCAGCAGTGTCATTAGCAATCAGCCCCAGCATTTT.

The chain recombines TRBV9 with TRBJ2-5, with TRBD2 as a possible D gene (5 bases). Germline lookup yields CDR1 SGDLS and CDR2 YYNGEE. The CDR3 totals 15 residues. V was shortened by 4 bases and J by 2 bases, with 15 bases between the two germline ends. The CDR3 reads CASSPRAGSQETQYF. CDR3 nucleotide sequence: TGTGCCAGCAGCCCTCGCGCGGGCAGTCAAGAGACCCAGTACTTC.

CDR3: CASSPETGNGEKLFF. The CDR3 DNA reads TGTGCCAGCAGTCCAGAGACAGGGAATGGTGAAAAACTGTTTTTT. The V call is TRBV6-5, the J call TRBJ1-4, with 7 nucleotides matching TRBD1. This CDR3 is built from 15 residues. The germline gives CDR1 MNHEY, CDR2 SVGAGI. The V and J ends lost 5 bases and 7 bases, in that order; junction bases with no gene match: 10.

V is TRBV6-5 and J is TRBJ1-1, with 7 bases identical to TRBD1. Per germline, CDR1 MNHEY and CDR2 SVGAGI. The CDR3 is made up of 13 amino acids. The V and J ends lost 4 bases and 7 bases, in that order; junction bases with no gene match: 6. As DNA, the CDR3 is TGTGCCAGCAGTTTGGACCGGGACAGTGAAGCTTTCTTT. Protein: CASSLDRDSEAFF.

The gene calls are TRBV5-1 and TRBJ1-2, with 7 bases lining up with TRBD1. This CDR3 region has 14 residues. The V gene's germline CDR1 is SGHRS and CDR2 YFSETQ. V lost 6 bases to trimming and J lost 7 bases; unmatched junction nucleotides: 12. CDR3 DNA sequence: TGCGCCAGCACCTTCAGAGAGGGGGCCTTTGGCTACACCTTC. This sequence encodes CASTFREGAFGYTF. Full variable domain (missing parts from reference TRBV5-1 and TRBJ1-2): KAGVTQTPRYLIKTRGQQVTLSCSPISGHRSVSWYQQTPGQGLQFLFEYFSETQRNKGNFPGRFSGRQFSNSRSEMNVSTLELGDSALYLCASTFREGAFGYTFGSGTRLTVV.

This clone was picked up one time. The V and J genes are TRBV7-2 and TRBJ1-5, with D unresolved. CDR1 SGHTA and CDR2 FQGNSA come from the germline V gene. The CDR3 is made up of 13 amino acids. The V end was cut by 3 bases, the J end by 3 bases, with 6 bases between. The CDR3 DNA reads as TGTGCCAGCAGCTTCGAACTCAATCAGCCCCAGCATTTT. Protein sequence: CASSFELNQPQHF.

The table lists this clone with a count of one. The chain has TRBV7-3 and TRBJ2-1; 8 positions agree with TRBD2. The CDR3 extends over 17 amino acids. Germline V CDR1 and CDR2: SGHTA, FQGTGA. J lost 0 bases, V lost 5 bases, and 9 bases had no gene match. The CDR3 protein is CASSARLAPSSYNEQFF. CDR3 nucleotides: TGTGCCAGCAGCGCCAGACTAGCGCCGAGCTCCTACAATGAGCAGTTCTTC.

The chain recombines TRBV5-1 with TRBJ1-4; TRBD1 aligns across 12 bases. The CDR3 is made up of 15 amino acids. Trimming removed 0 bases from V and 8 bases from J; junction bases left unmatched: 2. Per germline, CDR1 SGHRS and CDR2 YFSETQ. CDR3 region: CASSLEGTGGEKLFF. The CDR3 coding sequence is TGCGCCAGCAGCTTGGAGGGGACAGGGGGCGAAAAACTGTTTTTT. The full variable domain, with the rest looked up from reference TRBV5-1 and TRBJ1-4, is KAGVTQTPRYLIKTRGQQVTLSCSPISGHRSVSWYQQTPGQGLQFLFEYFSETQRNKGNFPGRFSGRQFSNSRSEMNVSTLELGDSALYLCASSLEGTGGEKLFFGSGTQLSVL.

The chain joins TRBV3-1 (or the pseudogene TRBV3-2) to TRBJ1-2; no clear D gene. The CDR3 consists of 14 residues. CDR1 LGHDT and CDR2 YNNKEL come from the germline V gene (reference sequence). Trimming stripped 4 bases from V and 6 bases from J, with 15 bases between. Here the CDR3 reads CASSPSKGRDGYTF. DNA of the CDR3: TGTGCCAGCAGCCCATCTAAAGGGAGGGATGGCTACACCTTC.

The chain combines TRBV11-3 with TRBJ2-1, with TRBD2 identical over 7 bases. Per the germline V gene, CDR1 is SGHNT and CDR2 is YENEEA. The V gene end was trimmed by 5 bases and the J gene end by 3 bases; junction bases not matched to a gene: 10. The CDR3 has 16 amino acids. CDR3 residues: CASSRSGGSRYNEQFF. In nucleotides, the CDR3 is TGTGCCAGCAGCCGTTCGGGCGGGAGCCGCTACAATGAGCAGTTCTTC.

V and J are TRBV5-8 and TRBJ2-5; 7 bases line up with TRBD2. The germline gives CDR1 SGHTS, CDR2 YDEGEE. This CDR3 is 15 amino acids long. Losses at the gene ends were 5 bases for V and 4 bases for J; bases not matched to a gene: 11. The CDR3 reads CASSRLASGSETQYF. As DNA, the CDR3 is TGTGCCAGCAGTCGACTCGCTAGCGGATCAGAGACCCAGTACTTC.

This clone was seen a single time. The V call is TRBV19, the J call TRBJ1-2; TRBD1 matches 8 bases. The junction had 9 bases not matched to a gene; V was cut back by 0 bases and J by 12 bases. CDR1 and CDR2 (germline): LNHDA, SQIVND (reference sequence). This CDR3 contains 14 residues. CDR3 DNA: TGTGCCAGTAGTATAGACTCGGACAGGGCGTCGAACACCTTC. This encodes CASSIDSDRASNTF.

CDR3 coding DNA: TGTGCCAGCAGCTTGCGGCTAGCGTACAATGAGCAGTTCTTC. Translated, it gives CASSLRLAYNEQFF. V is TRBV5-4 and J is TRBJ2-1, with D possibly being TRBD2 (6 bases). The CDR3 totals 14 residues. CDR1 is SGHNT and CDR2 is YYREEE in the germline V gene (reference sequence). V was pared by 1 base and J by 4 bases, with 9 bases between.

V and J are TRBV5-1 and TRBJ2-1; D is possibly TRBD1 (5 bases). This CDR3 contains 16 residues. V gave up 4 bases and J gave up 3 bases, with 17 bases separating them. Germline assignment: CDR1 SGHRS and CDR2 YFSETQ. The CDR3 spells CASSPFDRGFYNEQFF. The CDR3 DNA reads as TGCGCCAGCAGCCCGTTCGATAGGGGCTTCTACAATGAGCAGTTCTTC. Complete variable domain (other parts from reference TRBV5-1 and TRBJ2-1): KAGVTQTPRYLIKTRGQQVTLSCSPISGHRSVSWYQQTPGQGLQFLFEYFSETQRNKGNFPGRFSGRQFSNSRSEMNVSTLELGDSALYLCASSPFDRGFYNEQFFGPGTRLTVL.

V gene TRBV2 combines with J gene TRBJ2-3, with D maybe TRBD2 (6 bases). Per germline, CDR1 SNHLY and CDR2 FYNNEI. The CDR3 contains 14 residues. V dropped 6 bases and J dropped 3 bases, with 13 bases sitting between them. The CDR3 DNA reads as TGTGCCAGCAGCGGGACTCAAGCAACAGATACGCAGTATTTT. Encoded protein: CASSGTQATDTQYF.

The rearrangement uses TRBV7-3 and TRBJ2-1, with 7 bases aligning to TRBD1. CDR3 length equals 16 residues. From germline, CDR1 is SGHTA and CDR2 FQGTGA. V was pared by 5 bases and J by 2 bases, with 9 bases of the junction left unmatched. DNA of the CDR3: TGTGCCAGCAGCCCGCTGGGACAGACCCCCTACAATGAGCAGTTCTTC. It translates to CASSPLGQTPYNEQFF. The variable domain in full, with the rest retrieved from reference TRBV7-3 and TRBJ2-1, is GAGVSQTPSNKVTEKGKYVELRCDPISGHTALYWYRQSLGQGPEFLIYFQGTGAADDSGLPNDRFFAVRPEGSVSTLKIQRTERGDSAVYLCASSPLGQTPYNEQFFGPGTRLTVL.

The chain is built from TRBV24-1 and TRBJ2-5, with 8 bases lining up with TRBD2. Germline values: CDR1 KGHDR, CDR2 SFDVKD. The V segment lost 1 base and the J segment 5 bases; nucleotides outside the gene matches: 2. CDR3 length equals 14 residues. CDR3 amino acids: CATSDFRGGETQYF. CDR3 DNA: TGTGCCACCAGTGATTTTCGGGGGGGGGAGACCCAGTACTTC.

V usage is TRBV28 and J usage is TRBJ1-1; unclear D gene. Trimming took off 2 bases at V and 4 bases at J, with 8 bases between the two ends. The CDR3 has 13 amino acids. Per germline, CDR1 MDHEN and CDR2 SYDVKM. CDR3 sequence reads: CASSLMGSTEAFF. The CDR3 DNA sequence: TGTGCCAGCAGTTTAATGGGGAGCACTGAAGCTTTCTTT.

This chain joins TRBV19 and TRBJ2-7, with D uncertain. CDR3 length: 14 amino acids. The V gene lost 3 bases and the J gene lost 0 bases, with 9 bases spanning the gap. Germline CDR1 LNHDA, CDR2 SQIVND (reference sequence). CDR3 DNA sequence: TGTGCCAGTAGTATCACACATCGCTCCTACGAGCAGTACTTC. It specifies CASSITHRSYEQYF.

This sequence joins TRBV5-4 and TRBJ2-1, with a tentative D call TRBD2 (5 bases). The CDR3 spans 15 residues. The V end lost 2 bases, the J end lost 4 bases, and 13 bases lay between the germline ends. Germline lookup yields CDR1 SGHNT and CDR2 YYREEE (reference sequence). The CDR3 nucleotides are TGTGCCAGCAGCTTCGGGAAAGGGCAATACAATGAGCAGTTCTTC. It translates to CASSFGKGQYNEQFF.

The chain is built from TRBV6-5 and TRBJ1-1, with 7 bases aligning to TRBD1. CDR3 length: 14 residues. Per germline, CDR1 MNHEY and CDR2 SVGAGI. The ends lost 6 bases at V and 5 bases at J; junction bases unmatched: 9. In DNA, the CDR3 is TGTGCCAGCAGCAAAATACAGGGGAAGACTGAAGCTTTCTTT. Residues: CASSKIQGKTEAFF.

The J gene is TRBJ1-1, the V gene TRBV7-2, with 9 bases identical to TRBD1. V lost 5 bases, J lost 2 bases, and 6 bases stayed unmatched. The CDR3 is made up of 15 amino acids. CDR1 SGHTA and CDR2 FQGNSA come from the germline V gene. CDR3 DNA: TGTGCCAGCAGCCCAAGGGACAGGGCAAACACTGAAGCTTTCTTT. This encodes CASSPRDRANTEAFF. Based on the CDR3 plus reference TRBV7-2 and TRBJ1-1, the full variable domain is GAGVSQSPSNKVTEKGKDVELRCDPISGHTALYWYRQSLGQGLEFLIYFQGNSAPDKSGLPSDRFSAERTGGSVSTLTIQRTQQEDSAVYLCASSPRDRANTEAFFGQGTRLTVV.

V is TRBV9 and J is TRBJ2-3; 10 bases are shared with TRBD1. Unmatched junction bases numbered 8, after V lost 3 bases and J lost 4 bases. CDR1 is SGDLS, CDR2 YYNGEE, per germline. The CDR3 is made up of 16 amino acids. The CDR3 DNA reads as TGTGCCAGCAGCGGACGACAGGGGGCCTTAGCAGATACGCAGTATTTT. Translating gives CASSGRQGALADTQYF. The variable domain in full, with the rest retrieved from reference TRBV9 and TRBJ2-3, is DSGVTQTPKHLITATGQRVTLRCSPRSGDLSVYWYQQSLDQGLQFLIQYYNGEERAKGNILERFSAQQFPDLHSELNLSSLELGDSALYFCASSGRQGALADTQYFGPGTRLTVL.

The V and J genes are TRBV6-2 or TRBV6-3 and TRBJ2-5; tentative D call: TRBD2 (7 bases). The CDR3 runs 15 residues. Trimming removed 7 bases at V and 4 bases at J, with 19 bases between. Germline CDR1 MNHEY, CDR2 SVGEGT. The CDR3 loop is CASTPVSGGGETQYF. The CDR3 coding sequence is TGTGCCAGCACCCCCGTCTCGGGGGGCGGAGAGACCCAGTACTTC.

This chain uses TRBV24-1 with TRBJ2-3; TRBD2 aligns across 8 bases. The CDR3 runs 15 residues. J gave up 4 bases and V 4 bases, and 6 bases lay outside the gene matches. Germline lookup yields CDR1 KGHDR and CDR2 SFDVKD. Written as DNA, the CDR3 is TGTGCCACCAGTGACCCCGGGAGGGGGGCAGATACGCAGTATTTT. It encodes CATSDPGRGADTQYF.